The clone carrying this T cell receptor (beta chain) was picked up many times. With 6 bases removed from V and 2 bases from J, the gap between germline ends came to 11 bases. The CDR3 covers 14 residues. The V gene's germline CDR1 is SGHDT and CDR2 YYEEEE. The record originates from a study of T cells after yellow fever vaccination. Study-wide results and caveats: Though it reached lower strength, the secondary response hit its peak faster, day 5 versus 15. A large majority of primary-vaccination clones showed up again after the booster (roughly 95% CD4, about 90% CD8).

TCRdb itself ran the 5' RACE reads through MiXCR, one entry per CDR3 protein. The sample holds 35,000 to 55,000 distinct CDR3 sequences; roughly 7.1% are singletons and the top ten take approximately 15%. The chain joins TRBV5-6 to TRBJ2-2, with D possibly matching TRBD1 (5 bases). The sample was CD8+ T cells not binding an NS4B(214-222) dextramer, sorted from PBMCs, taken 45 days after the yellow fever booster vaccination. The source of this sequence is a man aged 25 to 45 who received the YFV17D yellow fever vaccine. CDR3 coding DNA: TGTGCCAGCACCCCGGACATAAACACCGGGGAGCTGTTTTTT. Amino acid sequence: CASTPDINTGELFF.